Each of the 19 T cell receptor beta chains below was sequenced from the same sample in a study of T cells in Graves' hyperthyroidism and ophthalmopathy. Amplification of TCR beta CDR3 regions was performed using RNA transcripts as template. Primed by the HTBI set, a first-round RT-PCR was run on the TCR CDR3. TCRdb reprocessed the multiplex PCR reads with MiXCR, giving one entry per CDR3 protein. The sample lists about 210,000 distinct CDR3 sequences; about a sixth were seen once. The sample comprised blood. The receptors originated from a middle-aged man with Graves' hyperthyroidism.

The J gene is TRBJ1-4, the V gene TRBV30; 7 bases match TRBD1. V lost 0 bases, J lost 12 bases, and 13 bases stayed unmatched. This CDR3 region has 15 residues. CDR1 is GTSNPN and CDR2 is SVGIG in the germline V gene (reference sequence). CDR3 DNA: TGTGCCTGGAGTGTACCGGGACGTCCAGGGGGGGAACTGTTTTTT. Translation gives CAWSVPGRPGGELFF.

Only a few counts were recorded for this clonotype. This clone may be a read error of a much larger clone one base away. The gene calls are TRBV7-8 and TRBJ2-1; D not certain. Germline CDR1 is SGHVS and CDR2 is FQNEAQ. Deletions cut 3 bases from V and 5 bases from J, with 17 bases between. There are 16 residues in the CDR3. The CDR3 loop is CASSFYSGLGHNEQFF. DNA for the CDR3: TGTGCCAGCAGCTTCTACTCGGGTCTTGGACACAATGAGCAGTTCTTC. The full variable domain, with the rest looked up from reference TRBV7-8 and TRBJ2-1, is GAGVSQSPRYKVAKRGQDVALRCDPISGHVSLFWYQQALGQGPEFLTYFQNEAQLDKSGLPSDRFFAERPEGSVSTLKIQRTQQEDSAVYLCASSFYSGLGHNEQFFGPGTRLTVL.

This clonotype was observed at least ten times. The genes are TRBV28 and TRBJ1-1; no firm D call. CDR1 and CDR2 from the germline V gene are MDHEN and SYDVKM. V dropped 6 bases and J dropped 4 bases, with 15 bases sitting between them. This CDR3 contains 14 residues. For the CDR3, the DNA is TGTGCCAGCAGGAGTGCGGAGGTACTCACTGAAGCTTTCTTT. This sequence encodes CASRSAEVLTEAFF.

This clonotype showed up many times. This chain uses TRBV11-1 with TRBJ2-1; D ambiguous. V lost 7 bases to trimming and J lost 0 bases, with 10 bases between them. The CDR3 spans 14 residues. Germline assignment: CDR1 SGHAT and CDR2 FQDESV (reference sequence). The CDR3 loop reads CASTPQSSYNEQFF. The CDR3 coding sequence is TGTGCCAGCACCCCCCAGAGCTCCTACAATGAGCAGTTCTTC.

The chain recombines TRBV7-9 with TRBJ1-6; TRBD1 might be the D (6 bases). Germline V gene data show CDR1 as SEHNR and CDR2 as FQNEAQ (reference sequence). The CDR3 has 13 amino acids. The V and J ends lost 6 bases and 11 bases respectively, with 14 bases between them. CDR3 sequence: CASSQEGETPLHF. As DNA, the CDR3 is TGTGCCAGCAGTCAGGAGGGGGAGACACCCCTCCACTTT. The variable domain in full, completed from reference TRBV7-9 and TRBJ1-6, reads DTGVSQNPRHKITKRGQNVTFRCDPISEHNRLYWYRQTLGQGPEFLTYFQNEAQLEKSRLLSDRFSAERPKGSFSTLEIQRTEQGDSAMYLCASSQEGETPLHFGNGTRLTVT.

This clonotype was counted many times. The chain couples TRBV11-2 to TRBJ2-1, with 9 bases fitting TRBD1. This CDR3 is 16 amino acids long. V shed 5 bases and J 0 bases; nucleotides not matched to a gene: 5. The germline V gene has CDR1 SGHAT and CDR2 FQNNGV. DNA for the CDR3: TGTGCCAGCAGCCGCCAGGGACAGGGCTCCTACAATGAGCAGTTCTTC. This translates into CASSRQGQGSYNEQFF.

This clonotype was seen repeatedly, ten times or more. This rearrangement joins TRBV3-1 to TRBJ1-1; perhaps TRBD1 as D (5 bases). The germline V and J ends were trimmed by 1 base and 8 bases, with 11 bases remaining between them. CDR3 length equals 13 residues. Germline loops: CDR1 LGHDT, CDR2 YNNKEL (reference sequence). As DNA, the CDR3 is TGTGCCAGCAGCCAAGGGGGGAAGGCAGAAGCTTTCTTT. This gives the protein CASSQGGKAEAFF.

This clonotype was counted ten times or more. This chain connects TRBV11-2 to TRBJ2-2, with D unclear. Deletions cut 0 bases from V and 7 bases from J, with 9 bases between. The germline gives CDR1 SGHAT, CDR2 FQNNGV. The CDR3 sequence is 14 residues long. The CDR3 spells CASSLDLMGGELFF. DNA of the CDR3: TGTGCCAGCAGCTTAGATCTGATGGGCGGGGAGCTGTTTTTT.

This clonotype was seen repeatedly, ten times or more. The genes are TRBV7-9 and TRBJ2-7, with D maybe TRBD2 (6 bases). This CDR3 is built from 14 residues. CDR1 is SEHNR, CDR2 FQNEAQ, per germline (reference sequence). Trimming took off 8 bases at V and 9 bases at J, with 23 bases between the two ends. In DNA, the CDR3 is TGTGCCAGCTCTAAGGGACTGACGCATGGGGGGCAGTACTTC. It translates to CASSKGLTHGGQYF.

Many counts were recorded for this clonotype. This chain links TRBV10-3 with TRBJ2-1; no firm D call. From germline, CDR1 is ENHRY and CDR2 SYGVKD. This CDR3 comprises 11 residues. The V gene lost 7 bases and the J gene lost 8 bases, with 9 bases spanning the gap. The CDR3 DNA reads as TGTGCCATCATGATTCGGGATGAGCAGTTCTTC. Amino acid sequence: CAIMIRDEQFF.

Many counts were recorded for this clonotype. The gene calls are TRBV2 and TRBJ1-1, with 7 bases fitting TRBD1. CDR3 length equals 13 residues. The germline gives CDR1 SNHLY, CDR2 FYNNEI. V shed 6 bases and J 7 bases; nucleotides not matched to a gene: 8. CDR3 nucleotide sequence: TGTGCCAGCAGCCCGGGACAGATTTATGAAGCTTTCTTT. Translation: CASSPGQIYEAFF. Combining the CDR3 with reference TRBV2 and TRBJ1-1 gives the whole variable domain EPEVTQTPSHQVTQMGQEVILRCVPISNHLYFYWYRQILGQKVEFLVSFYNNEISEKSEIFDDQFSVERPDGSNFTLKIRSTKLEDSAMYFCASSPGQIYEAFFGQGTRLTVV.

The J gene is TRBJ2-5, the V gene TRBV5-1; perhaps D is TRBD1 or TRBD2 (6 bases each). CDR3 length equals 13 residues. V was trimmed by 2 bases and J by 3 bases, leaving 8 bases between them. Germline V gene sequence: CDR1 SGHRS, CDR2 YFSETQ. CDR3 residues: CASSFRGEETQYF. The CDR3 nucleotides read TGCGCCAGCAGCTTTAGGGGGGAAGAGACCCAGTACTTC.

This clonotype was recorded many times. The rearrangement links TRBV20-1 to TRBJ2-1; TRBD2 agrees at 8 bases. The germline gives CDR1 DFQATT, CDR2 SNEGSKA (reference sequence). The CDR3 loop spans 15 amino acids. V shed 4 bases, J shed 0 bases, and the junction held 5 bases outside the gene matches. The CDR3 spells CSAIGSGNSYNEQFF. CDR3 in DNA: TGCAGTGCTATTGGTAGCGGGAACTCCTACAATGAGCAGTTCTTC.

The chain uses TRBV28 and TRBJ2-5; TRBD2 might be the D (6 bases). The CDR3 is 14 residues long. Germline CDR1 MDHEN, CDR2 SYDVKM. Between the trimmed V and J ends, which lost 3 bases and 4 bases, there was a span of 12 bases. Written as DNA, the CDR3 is TGTGCCAGCAGTTTCACGGGAGTTGGAGAGACCCAGTACTTC. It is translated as CASSFTGVGETQYF.

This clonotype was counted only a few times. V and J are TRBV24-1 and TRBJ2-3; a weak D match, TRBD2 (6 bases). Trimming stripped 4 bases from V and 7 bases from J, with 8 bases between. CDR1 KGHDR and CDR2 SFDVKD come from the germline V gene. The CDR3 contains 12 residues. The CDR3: CATSEEGNTQYF. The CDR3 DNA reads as TGTGCCACCAGTGAGGAGGGAAATACGCAGTATTTT.

Here the CDR3 DNA reads TGTGCCAGCCAAAATAGCGGGAAGGTATACGAGCAGTACTTC. The encoded protein is CASQNSGKVYEQYF. The chain has TRBV6-4 and TRBJ2-7, with 8 bases matching TRBD2. The junction had 10 bases not matched to a gene; V was cut back by 8 bases and J by 4 bases. The CDR3 is 14 residues long. The V gene's germline CDR1 is MRHNA and CDR2 SNTAGT.

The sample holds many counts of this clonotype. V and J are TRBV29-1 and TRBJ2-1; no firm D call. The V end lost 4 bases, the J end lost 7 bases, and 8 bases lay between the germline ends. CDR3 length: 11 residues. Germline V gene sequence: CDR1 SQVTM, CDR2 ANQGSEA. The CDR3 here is CSVGGWNEQFF. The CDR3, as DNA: TGCAGCGTTGGAGGTTGGAATGAGCAGTTCTTC.

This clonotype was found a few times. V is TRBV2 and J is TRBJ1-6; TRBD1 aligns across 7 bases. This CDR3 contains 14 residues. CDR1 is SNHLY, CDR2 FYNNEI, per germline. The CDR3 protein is CALEEGAFNSPLHF. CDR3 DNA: TGTGCATTAGAGGAGGGGGCTTTTAATTCACCCCTCCACTTT.

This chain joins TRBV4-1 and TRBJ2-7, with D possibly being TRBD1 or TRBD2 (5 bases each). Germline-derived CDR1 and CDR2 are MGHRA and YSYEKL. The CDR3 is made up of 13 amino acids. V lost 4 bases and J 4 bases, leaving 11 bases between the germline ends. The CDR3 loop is CASSRGRLYEQYF. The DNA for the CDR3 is TGCGCCAGCAGCCGGGGACGCCTTTACGAGCAGTACTTC.